The entry below describes one T cell receptor beta chain. Time point noted: before preoperative PTX-NDP chemotherapy. The CDR3 runs 16 residues. Germline V lookup: CDR1 LNHDA, CDR2 SQIVND (reference sequence). Trimming took 3 bases from V and 0 from J, leaving 12 bases between them. MiXCR, run by TCRdb on the PCR reads, gives a single entry per CDR3 protein. The table lists about 30,000 distinct CDR3 sequences, 45% to 55% of them singletons. This entry is derived from a study of esophageal squamous cell carcinoma under preoperative chemotherapy. The TCR was taken from a human donor with esophageal squamous cell carcinoma. The donor label of this sample is uncertain. The J gene is TRBJ1-5, the V gene TRBV19, with D possibly TRBD1 on 6 matching bases. This sample was obtained from a patient given preoperative chemotherapy. The CDR3 loop reads CASSMGAAYSNQPQHF. The CDR3 nucleotides read TGTGCCAGTAGTATGGGGGCGGCTTATAGCAATCAGCCCCAGCATTTT. The full variable domain, rest sourced from reference TRBV19 and TRBJ1-5, is DGGITQSPKYLFRKEGQNVTLSCEQNLNHDAMYWYRQDPGQGLRLIYYSQIVNDFQKGDIAEGYSVSREKKESFPLTVTSAQKNPTAFYLCASSMGAAYSNQPQHFGDGTRLSIL.